Listed here are 17 T cell receptor beta chains from one sample, sequenced in a study of T cell repertoires in cytomegalovirus infection. From the reads, TCRdb called clonotypes with MiXCR, one entry per CDR3 protein. The repertoire includes around 430,000 distinct CDR3 sequences, more than 40% of them detected once, and about two fifths sits in the top ten. Their specific antigens are unknown. The source was cultured PBMCs, collected from culture after CMV antigen stimulation. The receptors derive from a human donor in good health (CMV status not recorded). Some clones in this sample may be carry-over from other donors' samples.

This clonotype was detected only a few times. The gene calls are TRBV12-3 or TRBV12-4 and TRBJ1-2; tentative D call: TRBD1 (5 bases). CDR3 length: 15 amino acids. Trimming left V 5 bases short and J 3 bases short, with 16 bases between. The CDR3 loop is CASSPALPRDYGYTF. CDR3 nucleotides: TGTGCCAGCAGTCCCGCCCTTCCCAGGGACTATGGCTACACCTTC.

The chain links TRBV7-9 to TRBJ2-5; possible D gene TRBD1, 5 bases. The CDR3 is 13 amino acids. The V gene's germline CDR1 is SEHNR and CDR2 FQNEAQ (reference sequence). Trimming left V 7 bases short and J 3 bases short, with 12 bases between. CDR3 nucleotides: TGTGCCAGCACCCCGGACAATGAAGAGACCCAGTACTTC. This gives the protein CASTPDNEETQYF.

The chain combines TRBV7-2 with TRBJ2-1; 10 bases match TRBD2. The CDR3 is made up of 17 amino acids. Germline V gene data show CDR1 as SGHTA and CDR2 as FQGNSA. V shed 5 bases, J shed 8 bases, and the junction held 15 bases outside the gene matches. The CDR3 bases are TGTGCCAGCAGCCTAGGGCATAGCGGGGGGATTATCGATGAGCAGTTCTTC. It yields the protein CASSLGHSGGIIDEQFF.

This clonotype showed up many times. The V call is TRBV7-8, the J call TRBJ2-5; 7 bases align to TRBD1. Losses at the gene ends were 4 bases for V and 5 bases for J; bases not matched to a gene: 4. Germline V gene lookup returns CDR1 SGHVS and CDR2 FQNEAQ. This CDR3 comprises 13 residues. CDR3 amino acids: CASSSQGKETQYF. The CDR3 DNA reads TGTGCCAGCAGCTCACAGGGGAAGGAGACCCAGTACTTC.

This chain connects TRBV27 to TRBJ1-1; TRBD1 agrees at 7 bases. V shed 3 bases and J 6 bases; nucleotides not matched to a gene: 19. CDR3 length: 18 residues. Germline CDR1 is MNHEY and CDR2 is SMNVEV (reference sequence). The CDR3 DNA follows: TGTGCCAGCAGTTTCTCCTACAGGGGACCGTGGGTAGCCTCTGAAGCTTTCTTT. Its translation is CASSFSYRGPWVASEAFF.

This clonotype showed up just a few times. The chain recombines TRBV6-2 or TRBV6-3 with TRBJ2-1; 7 nucleotides match TRBD2. The junction had 7 bases not matched to a gene; V was cut back by 1 base and J by 4 bases. Germline loops: CDR1 MNHEY, CDR2 SVGEGT. This CDR3 is 16 amino acids long. CDR3 in amino acids: CASSYWGEGRYNEQFF. The DNA for the CDR3 is TGTGCCAGCAGTTACTGGGGGGAGGGCCGGTACAATGAGCAGTTCTTC.

The chain has TRBV6-1 and TRBJ2-4, with 8 bases fitting TRBD2. V dropped 0 bases and J dropped 1; count of bases not matched to a gene: 11. Looked up from germline, CDR1 is MNHNS and CDR2 is SASEGT. This CDR3 comprises 19 residues. The CDR3 DNA sequence: TGTGCCAGCAGTGAAGCGCTCGGGGGGGCTAAGATTGCCAAAAACATTCAGTACTTC. Translated, it gives CASSEALGGAKIAKNIQYF.

The chain uses TRBV19 and TRBJ1-1; tentatively, D is TRBD1 (5 bases). Germline lookup yields CDR1 LNHDA and CDR2 SQIVND (reference sequence). This CDR3 contains 13 residues. V was cut by 4 bases and J by 6 bases, with 12 bases left in between. The CDR3 region is CASSTPGFPEAFF. CDR3 coding DNA: TGTGCCAGTAGTACCCCAGGGTTCCCTGAAGCTTTCTTT.

The J gene is TRBJ1-1, the V gene TRBV12-3 or TRBV12-4; a weak D match, TRBD1 (5 bases). V lost 0 bases and J 10 bases, leaving 12 bases between the germline ends. The CDR3 runs to 13 residues. The CDR3: CASSLADQGAAFF. The CDR3 DNA reads as TGTGCCAGCAGTTTAGCGGACCAGGGAGCAGCTTTCTTT.

The chain links TRBV28 to TRBJ2-2, with D maybe TRBD2 (6 bases). The length of the CDR3 is 18 residues. Trimming stripped 3 bases from V and 1 base from J, with 18 bases between. In germline, CDR1 is MDHEN, CDR2 SYDVKM. DNA of the CDR3: TGTGCCAGCAGTTTGGGGGGAAGTTTTCCTCAGAACACCGGGGAGCTGTTTTTT. Translated, it gives CASSLGGSFPQNTGELFF.

This clonotype was seen repeatedly, ten times or more. This chain links TRBV7-2 with TRBJ2-7; D gene unclear. The CDR3 is made up of 12 amino acids. Germline V gives CDR1 SGHTA, CDR2 FQGNSA. Trimming took off 4 bases at V and 4 bases at J, with 8 bases between the two ends. The CDR3 here is CASSSQVYEQYF. The CDR3 coding sequence is TGTGCCAGCAGCTCCCAGGTGTACGAGCAGTACTTC.

The chain recombines TRBV27 with TRBJ2-3, with TRBD2 as a possible D gene (6 bases). V dropped 8 bases and J dropped 5 bases, with 14 bases sitting between them. In germline, CDR1 is MNHEY, CDR2 SMNVEV (reference sequence). The CDR3 runs 13 residues. The CDR3 here is CASGTVSVDTQYF. The CDR3 DNA follows: TGTGCCAGCGGGACTGTATCGGTAGATACGCAGTATTTT.

This clonotype was counted a few times. V and J are TRBV6-1 and TRBJ1-6, with D maybe TRBD1 (5 bases). With 2 bases removed from V and 10 bases from J, the gap between germline ends came to 15 bases. The length of the CDR3 is 15 residues. Per germline, CDR1 MNHNS and CDR2 SASEGT. The CDR3 is CASSEYGTGGSPLHF. The DNA of the CDR3 is TGTGCCAGCAGTGAATACGGTACAGGAGGGTCACCCCTCCACTTT.

The J gene is TRBJ1-4, the V gene TRBV29-1; 7 positions agree with TRBD1. This CDR3 spans 14 amino acids. The junction had 6 bases not matched to a gene; V was cut back by 2 bases and J by 6 bases. Germline V gene data show CDR1 as SQVTM and CDR2 as ANQGSEA. The DNA for the CDR3 is TGCAGCGTTGAATTGACAGGGACTGATGAAAAACTGTTTTTT. Its protein is CSVELTGTDEKLFF.

This clonotype was seen a handful of times. This CDR3 is CASSFGTGIYQPQHF. The CDR3 nucleotides are TGTGCCAGCAGCTTCGGGACAGGTATTTATCAGCCCCAGCATTTT. This chain uses TRBV7-8 with TRBJ1-5, with 8 bases identical to TRBD1. The trim removed 3 bases at V and 5 bases at J, leaving 6 bases unmatched. This CDR3 is built from 15 residues. Germline lookup yields CDR1 SGHVS and CDR2 FQNEAQ.

This clonotype was seen more than once but under ten times. The J gene is TRBJ2-7, the V gene TRBV7-2; 10 bases are a match to TRBD2. CDR1 and CDR2 (germline): SGHTA, FQGNSA. V was clipped by 5 bases and J by 5 bases; unmatched bases: 15. The CDR3 covers 17 residues. The CDR3 protein is CASSPAHLAGVSHEQYF. The DNA for the CDR3 is TGTGCCAGCAGCCCAGCACACCTAGCGGGGGTTAGTCACGAGCAGTACTTC.

This clonotype has more than one count but fewer than ten. This chain uses TRBV19 with TRBJ2-1; D is possibly TRBD1 or TRBD2 (5 bases each). CDR1 is LNHDA and CDR2 is SQIVND in the germline V gene (reference sequence). The CDR3 contains 13 residues. Trimming stripped 4 bases from V and 10 bases from J, with 14 bases between. In nucleotides, the CDR3 is TGTGCCAGTAGTACCGGGACCCCCAGGGAGCAGTTCTTC. Translating gives CASSTGTPREQFF.